The present entry profiles one T cell receptor (beta chain) with its context. Antigen unknown. The CDR3 has 17 amino acids. CDR1 is SGHTA and CDR2 is FQGTGA in the germline V gene. V was pared by 5 bases and J by 2 bases, with 11 bases of the junction left unmatched. These data originate in a study of blood T cells in healthy people across ages. General study points: In long-lived donors, naive CD4+ cell counts and diversity exceeded those of aged donors.

Every participating donor contributed 7.5 to 10 milliliters of peripheral blood through a draw. Using a J-beta primer mix together with a sample-barcoded 5' primer, a second PCR was run for roughly 6 to 12 cycles. TCRdb used MiXCR to reprocess the 5' RACE reads, holding one entry per CDR3 protein. Among about 930,000 distinct CDR3 sequences listed, roughly 28% were seen once. The sample was also reused in another study, on T cells of mothers and their children.

The gene calls are TRBV7-3 and TRBJ2-3; 9 nucleotides match TRBD2. Source material: blood. The clonotype was recovered from a woman in her thirties or forties in good health. Here the CDR3 DNA reads TGTGCCAGCAGCCCACAGGGGCGGGAGGGACTCACAGATACGCAGTATTTT. It yields the protein CASSPQGREGLTDTQYF.